The source of this T cell receptor beta chain is a study of T-cell reconstitution after alpha-beta-depleted transplantation in children. As it was prepared, the TCRbeta library received unique molecular identifiers. TCRdb re-called the PCR reads with MiXCR, one entry per CDR3 protein. The sample lists 84,000 or so distinct CDR3 sequences, around 16% occurring once. V was shortened by 3 bases and J by 2 bases, with 8 bases between the two germline ends. The length of the CDR3 is 13 residues. In germline, CDR1 is KGHSH, CDR2 LQKENI. The TCR originated in a male patient aged 2-15 years who had a stem cell transplant for acute lymphoblastic leukemia, so the T cells may come from the graft donor. V is TRBV18 and J is TRBJ2-7; the D is unclear. Sequencing was performed on PBMCs, mostly from graft donor cells, taken 180 days after TCRalphabeta/CD19-depleted stem cell transplant. CDR3 sequence: CASSPLGPYEQYF. The CDR3 DNA reads TGTGCCAGCTCACCGCTGGGTCCCTACGAGCAGTACTTC.